Below, 19 T cell receptor beta chains from the same sample are listed, as sequenced in a study of Graves' ophthalmopathy and Graves' hyperthyroidism. Beta-chain TCR CDR3 regions were amplified from RNA transcripts. A first-round RT-PCR used HTBI primers, followed by a second-round multiplex PCR. MiXCR was run by TCRdb on the multiplex PCR reads, yielding one entry per CDR3 protein. The top ten hold 44% of the sample, which has about 740,000 distinct CDR3 sequences, 40% seen once. Input material: peripheral blood. The receptor set was obtained from an adult man with Graves' ophthalmopathy.

The chain uses TRBV15 and TRBJ2-3; the D gene is possibly TRBD1 (6 bases). V gave up 0 bases and J gave up 5 bases, with 18 bases separating them. CDR3 length: 17 amino acids. Germline loops: CDR1 LNHNV, CDR2 YYDKDF (reference sequence). The CDR3: CATSRDRDTLPRDTQYF. CDR3 DNA sequence: TGTGCCACCAGCAGAGATCGGGACACCCTGCCGAGAGATACGCAGTATTTT.

The genes are TRBV20-1 and TRBJ2-7; D uncertain. CDR3 length equals 15 residues. Trimming removed 1 base from V and 0 bases from J, with 13 bases in between. The germline gives CDR1 DFQATT, CDR2 SNEGSKA (reference sequence). CDR3 loop: CSARAPGFSSYEQYF. CDR3 nucleotides: TGCAGTGCTAGAGCCCCAGGTTTTAGCTCCTACGAGCAGTACTTC.

This chain uses TRBV7-9 with TRBJ1-1; perhaps TRBD1 as D (6 bases). CDR1 and CDR2 from the germline V gene are SEHNR and FQNEAQ (reference sequence). CDR3 length: 17 residues. Trimming removed 2 bases at V and 1 base at J, with 17 bases between. CDR3 region: CASSLSGGANPNTEAFF. The CDR3 DNA reads as TGTGCCAGCAGCTTATCTGGGGGGGCAAACCCGAACACTGAAGCTTTCTTT.

Points on this clonotype: A much larger clone differs by one base, so this may be a read error. The CDR3 ends on some other residue instead of the conserved phenylalanine or tryptophan, so this is likely a read error. The V call is TRBV7-8, the J call TRBJ1-6; perhaps TRBD1 as D (5 bases). Germline V gene sequence: CDR1 SGHVS, CDR2 FQNEAQ. Trimming pared 0 bases from V and 7 bases from J, leaving 13 bases between. There are 16 residues in the CDR3. Here the CDR3 DNA reads TGTGCCAGCAGCTTAGCGCATCGGGGGGGAAATTCACCCCTCCACCTT. Translation gives CASSLAHRGGNSPLHL.

Ten or more counts support this clonotype. The chain carries TRBV12-3 or TRBV12-4 and TRBJ1-2; no clear D. The CDR3 covers 13 residues. V lost 3 bases and J 5 bases, leaving 10 bases between the germline ends. CDR3 sequence reads: CASSLWVGYGYTF. CDR3 coding DNA: TGTGCCAGCAGTTTGTGGGTGGGATATGGCTACACCTTC.

This clonotype was observed at least ten times. V is TRBV11-2 and J is TRBJ2-5, with TRBD2 matching 9 bases. The trim removed 5 bases at V and 2 bases at J, leaving 9 bases unmatched. The length of the CDR3 is 16 residues. The germline CDR1 and CDR2 sequences are SGHAT and FQNNGV. The CDR3 loop reads CASSQDGRGGQETQYF. The CDR3 coding sequence is TGTGCCAGCAGCCAAGACGGGCGGGGGGGTCAAGAGACCCAGTACTTC. Supplemented by reference TRBV11-2 and TRBJ2-5, the full variable domain reads EAGVAQSPRYKIIEKRQSVAFWCNPISGHATLYWYQQILGQGPKLLIQFQNNGVVDDSQLPKDRFSAERLKGVDSTLKIQPAKLEDSAVYLCASSQDGRGGQETQYFGPGTRLLVL.

This clonotype was seen once. The V gene is TRBV20-1, the J gene TRBJ2-7; a possible D gene is TRBD2 (6 bases). CDR1 DFQATT and CDR2 SNEGSKA come from the germline V gene (reference sequence). This CDR3 spans 17 amino acids. Trimming removed 2 bases from V and 1 base from J, with 21 bases in between. In nucleotides, the CDR3 is TGCAGTGCTAGAAGGGGACTTACTGTTCCCTCTTCCTACGAGCAGTACTTC. Its translation is CSARRGLTVPSSYEQYF.

This clonotype appeared a single time. The genes are TRBV20-1 and TRBJ1-4, with D maybe TRBD1 (6 bases). Trimming left V 5 bases short and J 0 bases short, with 10 bases between. The germline gives CDR1 DFQATT, CDR2 SNEGSKA (reference sequence). The CDR3 contains 14 residues. In nucleotides, the CDR3 is TGCAGTGCTTCACAGGGTGCAACTAATGAAAAACTGTTTTTT. Translated: CSASQGATNEKLFF.

The chain couples TRBV6-5 to TRBJ2-5; TRBD1 or TRBD2 may be the D gene (5 bases each). The CDR3 sequence is 15 residues long. V shed 6 bases and J shed 3 bases, with 17 bases lying between them. CDR1 and CDR2 from the germline V gene are MNHEY and SVGAGI. CDR3 protein: CASRGVLGREETQYF. CDR3 DNA: TGTGCCAGCAGGGGGGTACTAGGGAGAGAAGAGACCCAGTACTTC.

The table lists this clonotype with a few counts. This rearrangement joins TRBV6-6 to TRBJ2-7, with TRBD1 identical over 9 bases. The length of the CDR3 is 13 residues. Germline CDR1 is MNHNY and CDR2 is SVGAGI (reference sequence). Trimming removed 6 bases from V and 7 bases from J; junction bases left unmatched: 7. The CDR3 spells CASRGTGSGEQYF. The CDR3 DNA sequence: TGTGCCAGCAGGGGGACAGGGTCAGGGGAGCAGTACTTC.

The chain carries TRBV7-9 and TRBJ2-7; TRBD1 aligns across 7 bases. The V gene's germline CDR1 is SEHNR and CDR2 FQNEAQ (reference sequence). This CDR3 is 14 amino acids long. The ends lost 5 bases at V and 2 bases at J; junction bases unmatched: 6. CDR3 nucleotides: TGTGCCAGCAGCAGACCCGGGACAGCCTACGAGCAGTACTTC. Amino acid sequence: CASSRPGTAYEQYF.

On this clonotype: One junction end does not reproduce the germline sequence, and a read error may be involved. V is TRBV19 and J is TRBJ1-2; D remains ambiguous. This CDR3 region has 15 residues. CDR1 and CDR2 from the germline V gene are LNHDA and SQIVND (reference sequence). The CDR3 bases are TGTGCCAGTAGTATAGAGAGACCGGGATTCTATGACTACACCTTC. Protein product: CASSIERPGFYDYTF.

The table lists this clonotype with a few counts. The rearrangement joins TRBV25-1 to TRBJ2-2; 9 bases align to TRBD1. The length of the CDR3 is 15 residues. V dropped 5 bases and J dropped 7; count of bases not matched to a gene: 8. In germline, CDR1 is MGHDK, CDR2 SYGVNS. CDR3 sequence reads: CASSRDREFFGELFF. In DNA, the CDR3 is TGTGCCAGCAGTAGGGACAGGGAGTTCTTCGGGGAGCTGTTTTTT.

This clonotype was found many times. The J gene is TRBJ2-7, the V gene TRBV7-9; a possible D gene is TRBD2 (5 bases). Germline loops: CDR1 SEHNR, CDR2 FQNEAQ (reference sequence). There are 12 residues in the CDR3. Trimming pared 5 bases from V and 6 bases from J, leaving 11 bases between. The CDR3 DNA sequence: TGTGCCAGCAGCACCGACGCGGGCGAGCAGTACTTC. Translation: CASSTDAGEQYF.

The table lists this clonotype with a few counts. This chain links TRBV5-1 with TRBJ2-5, with TRBD1 matching over 7 bases. The CDR3 consists of 15 residues. CDR1 and CDR2 (germline): SGHRS, YFSETQ. J was trimmed by 2 bases and V by 0 bases; bases with no gene match: 4. The CDR3 loop is CASSLERDSQETQYF. CDR3 DNA: TGCGCCAGCAGCTTGGAACGGGACAGTCAAGAGACCCAGTACTTC.

The chain is built from TRBV20-1 and TRBJ2-5; TRBD1 aligns across 7 bases. This CDR3 spans 13 amino acids. V dropped 6 bases and J dropped 1; count of bases not matched to a gene: 5. The germline V gene has CDR1 DFQATT and CDR2 SNEGSKA (reference sequence). The CDR3 reads CSAGTETQETQYF. In DNA form, the CDR3 reads TGCAGTGCGGGGACAGAAACCCAAGAGACCCAGTACTTC.

The sample holds a few counts of this clonotype. This chain links TRBV7-9 with TRBJ2-2, with 8 nucleotides matching TRBD2. From germline, CDR1 is SEHNR and CDR2 FQNEAQ (reference sequence). The CDR3 length is 16 residues. The V gene end was trimmed by 6 bases and the J gene end by 2 bases; junction bases not matched to a gene: 8. CDR3 sequence (DNA): TGTGCCAGCAGTTACGCGGGAGGAGTAAACACCGGGGAGCTGTTTTTT. This sequence encodes CASSYAGGVNTGELFF. The full variable domain, in which reference TRBV7-9 and TRBJ2-2 provide the parts outside the CDR3, is DTGVSQNPRHKITKRGQNVTFRCDPISEHNRLYWYRQTLGQGPEFLTYFQNEAQLEKSRLLSDRFSAERPKGSFSTLEIQRTEQGDSAMYLCASSYAGGVNTGELFFGEGSRLTVL.

The CDR3 coding sequence is TGTGCCACCAGCAGAGGGACAGAGAACTATGGGGCCAACGTCCTGACTTTC. This codes for CATSRGTENYGANVLTF. J is TRBJ2-6 and V is TRBV15, with D possibly matching TRBD1 (6 bases). The CDR3 has 17 amino acids. Germline CDR1 and CDR2: LNHNV and YYDKDF (reference sequence). The V gene lost 1 base and the J gene lost 3 bases, with 13 bases spanning the gap. Full variable domain (remainder filled in from reference TRBV15 and TRBJ2-6): DAMVIQNPRYQVTQFGKPVTLSCSQTLNHNVMYWYQQKSSQAPKLLFHYYDKDFNNEADTPDNFQSRRPNTSFCFLDIRSPGLGDTAMYLCATSRGTENYGANVLTFGAGSRLTVL.

In the case of this clonotype: This could be a read error, since a much larger clone is one nucleotide away. The V call is TRBV15, the J call TRBJ2-2; 7 bases line up with TRBD2. Germline CDR1 LNHNV, CDR2 YYDKDF (reference sequence). The CDR3 is 16 residues long. Trimming at V came to 0 bases and at J to 6 bases, leaving 7 bases not matched to a gene. The chain's CDR3 is CATSRDGLDNAGELFF. CDR3 sequence (DNA): TGTGCCACCAGCAGAGATGGACTAGACAACGCCGGGGAGCTGTTTTTT.